The 6 T cell receptor beta chains listed next were all sequenced from one sample in a study of human T cells and chemical hapten exposure. From the RACE reads, TCRdb called clonotypes with MiXCR, one entry per CDR3 protein. The sample shows over 35,000 distinct CDR3 sequences, about an eighth of them seen only once. Time point specified: patch test 3, about 24 weeks after DPC sensitization. The sample's treatment: therapeutic diphenylcyclopropenone sensitization with weekly scalp DPC. Blood, whole and unfractionated, served as the source for total RNA extraction. This material consisted of whole blood, taken in connection with sensitization to the hapten diphenylcyclopropenone (DPC). All receptors come from a woman between 40 and 50 years old with alopecia areata. Some clones in this sample may be carry-over from other donors' samples.

This clonotype was recorded at least ten times. The genes are TRBV7-6 and TRBJ2-4; 14 positions agree with TRBD2. Germline assignment: CDR1 SGHVS and CDR2 FNYEAQ. The length of the CDR3 is 17 residues. The V and J ends lost 1 base and 7 bases, in that order; junction bases with no gene match: 6. In DNA, the CDR3 is TGTGCCAGCAGCTTAGAGGGGACTAGCGGGAGCGGGAACATTCAGTACTTC. Its protein product is CASSLEGTSGSGNIQYF. Variable domain in full (rest from reference TRBV7-6 and TRBJ2-4): GAGVSQSPRYKVTKRGQDVALRCDPISGHVSLYWYRQALGQGPEFLTYFNYEAQQDKSGLPNDRFSAERPEGSISTLTIQRTEQRDSAMYRCASSLEGTSGSGNIQYFGAGTRLSVL.

A few counts support this clonotype. The rearrangement uses TRBV28 and TRBJ1-4; D gene unclear. V shed 7 bases and J shed 3 bases, with 9 bases lying between them. From germline, CDR1 is MDHEN and CDR2 SYDVKM. The CDR3 consists of 13 residues. The CDR3 DNA reads as TGTGCCAGCAAGGTCAGCTCTAATGAAAAACTGTTTTTT. Encoded protein: CASKVSSNEKLFF.

The rearrangement joins TRBV18 to TRBJ1-6; D may be TRBD1 (6 bases). CDR3 length: 15 amino acids. Germline CDR1 reads KGHSH; CDR2 reads LQKENI. The V end lost 6 bases, the J end lost 8 bases, and 17 bases lay between the germline ends. Here the CDR3 reads CASSPLQGKDSPLHF. The CDR3 bases are TGTGCCAGCTCCCCCCTCCAGGGGAAGGATTCACCCCTCCACTTT.

In its sample, this clonotype was seen a few times. The chain employs TRBV18 and TRBJ2-1; 8 bases agree with TRBD1. The length of the CDR3 is 14 residues. Germline trimming cut 2 bases from V and 6 bases from J; bases unmatched to any gene: 3. Germline V gene lookup returns CDR1 KGHSH and CDR2 LQKENI. CDR3 DNA sequence: TGTGCCAGCTCACCAGGACAGGGAGGCAATGAGCAGTTCTTC. This gives the protein CASSPGQGGNEQFF.

This clonotype was observed a few times. This sequence joins TRBV10-3 and TRBJ1-6, with D tentatively TRBD1 (5 bases). Germline V gene sequence: CDR1 ENHRY, CDR2 SYGVKD. This CDR3 region has 13 residues. Trimming removed 10 bases from V and 6 bases from J, with 13 bases in between. CDR3 residues: CATGTGLNSPLHF. CDR3 DNA sequence: TGTGCCACCGGGACCGGACTTAATTCACCCCTCCACTTT.

The sample holds many counts of this clonotype. The rearrangement uses TRBV3-1 and TRBJ1-1; the D is unclear. The V end lost 1 base, the J end lost 2 bases, and 5 bases lay between the germline ends. Germline CDR1 reads LGHDT; CDR2 reads YNNKEL (reference sequence). This CDR3 contains 13 residues. The CDR3 DNA reads TGTGCCAGCAGCCAAGGAGGTAACACTGAAGCTTTCTTT. It codes for CASSQGGNTEAFF.